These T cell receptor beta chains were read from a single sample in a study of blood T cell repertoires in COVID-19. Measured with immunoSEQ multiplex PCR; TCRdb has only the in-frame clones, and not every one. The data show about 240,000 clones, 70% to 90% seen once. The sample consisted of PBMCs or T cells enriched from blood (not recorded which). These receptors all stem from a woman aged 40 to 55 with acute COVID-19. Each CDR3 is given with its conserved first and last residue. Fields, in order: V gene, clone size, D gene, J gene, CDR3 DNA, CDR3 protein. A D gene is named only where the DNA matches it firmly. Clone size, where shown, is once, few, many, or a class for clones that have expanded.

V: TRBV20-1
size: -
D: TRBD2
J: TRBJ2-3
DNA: TGCAGTGCTAGTTCCGGGACTAGCGGGAGGAGAGATACGCAGTATTTT
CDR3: CSASSGTSGRRDTQYF

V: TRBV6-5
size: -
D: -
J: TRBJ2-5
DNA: TGTGCCAGCAGGGCCCCGGGGTTAGAGACCCAGTACTTC
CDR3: CASRAPGLETQYF

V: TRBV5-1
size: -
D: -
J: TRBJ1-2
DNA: TGCGCCAGCAGTCAAGAGGGAGGCTACACCTTC
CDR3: CASSQEGGYTF

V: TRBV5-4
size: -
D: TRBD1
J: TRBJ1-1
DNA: TGTGCCAGCAGCTTAACAGGGGCCGCGAACACTGAAGCTTTCTTT
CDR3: CASSLTGAANTEAFF

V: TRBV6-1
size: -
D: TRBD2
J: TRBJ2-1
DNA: TGTGCCAGCAGTGAGATTGGCGGGGGGCTTAAAGATGAGCAGTTCTTC
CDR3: CASSEIGGGLKDEQFF

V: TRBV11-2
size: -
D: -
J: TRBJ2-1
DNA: TGTGCCAGCAGCGACGATGTGGGGCCCCGGGCCCACAATGAGCAGTTCTTC
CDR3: CASSDDVGPRAHNEQFF

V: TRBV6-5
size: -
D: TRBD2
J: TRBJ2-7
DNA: TGTGCCAGCAGCCGCCGGGACTACTCCTACGAGCAGTACTTC
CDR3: CASSRRDYSYEQYF

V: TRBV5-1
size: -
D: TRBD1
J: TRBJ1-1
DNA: TGCGCCAGCAGCTTGGCCGGACAGGGCACTGAAGCTTTCTTT
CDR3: CASSLAGQGTEAFF

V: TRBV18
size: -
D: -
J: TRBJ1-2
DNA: TGTGCCAGCTCACCGCCAGGACAGACTAACTATGGCTACACCTTC
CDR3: CASSPPGQTNYGYTF

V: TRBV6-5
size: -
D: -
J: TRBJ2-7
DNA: TGTGCCAGCAGTTCGGGCAGGGGCGCCTACGAGCAGTACTTC
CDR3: CASSSGRGAYEQYF

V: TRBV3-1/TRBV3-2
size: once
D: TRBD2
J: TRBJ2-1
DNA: TGTGCCAGCAGCCAGGATAGTGCGGGAGAATTTAATGAGCAGTTCTTC
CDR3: CASSQDSAGEFNEQFF

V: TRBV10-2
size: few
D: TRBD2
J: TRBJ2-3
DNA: TGCGCCAGCACCCCTAGCGGGAGTCGAGATACGCAGTATTTT
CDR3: CASTPSGSRDTQYF

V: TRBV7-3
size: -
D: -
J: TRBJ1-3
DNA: TGTGCCAGCAGCCCCGACAGCTCTGGAAACACCATATATTTT
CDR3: CASSPDSSGNTIYF

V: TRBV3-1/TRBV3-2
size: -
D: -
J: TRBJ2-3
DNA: TGTGCCAGCAGCCTTTCGGTAGATACGCAGTATTTT
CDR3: CASSLSVDTQYF

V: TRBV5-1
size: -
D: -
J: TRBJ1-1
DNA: TGCGCCAGCAGCCCCAGTGGGAACACTGAAGCTTTCTTT
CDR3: CASSPSGNTEAFF

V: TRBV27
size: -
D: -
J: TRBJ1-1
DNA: TGTGCCAGCAGTTCCAGGGCAAGTGAAGCTTTCTTT
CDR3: CASSSRASEAFF

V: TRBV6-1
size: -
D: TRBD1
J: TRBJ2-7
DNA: TGTGCCAGCACCCCCGGGACAGGGCTCTACGAGCAGTACTTC
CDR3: CASTPGTGLYEQYF

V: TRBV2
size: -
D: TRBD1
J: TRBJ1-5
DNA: TGTGCCAGCAGTGAAAACAGGGGAAGCAATCAGCCCCAGCATTTT
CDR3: CASSENRGSNQPQHF

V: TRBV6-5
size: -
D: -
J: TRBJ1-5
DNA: TGTGCCAGCAGAGGGCGAGGGGGAGGCAATCAGCCCCAGCATTTT
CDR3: CASRGRGGGNQPQHF

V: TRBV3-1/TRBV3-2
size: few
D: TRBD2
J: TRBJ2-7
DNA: TGTGCCAGCAGCCGCAGACTAGCGGAGGAGGGGGAGCAGTACTTC
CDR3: CASSRRLAEEGEQYF

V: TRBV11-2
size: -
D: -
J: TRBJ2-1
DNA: TGTGCCAGCAGCCACCTTAGCGAAGACCACAATGAGCAGTTCTTC
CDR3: CASSHLSEDHNEQFF

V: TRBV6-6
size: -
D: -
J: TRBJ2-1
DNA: TGTGCCAGCAGCTCTTCAGGGATATCCTACAATGAGCAGTTCTTC
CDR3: CASSSSGISYNEQFF

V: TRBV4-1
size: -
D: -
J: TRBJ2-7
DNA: TGCGCCAGCAGCCAACTCCCCGAGCCCCCCTACGAGCAGTACTTC
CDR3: CASSQLPEPPYEQYF

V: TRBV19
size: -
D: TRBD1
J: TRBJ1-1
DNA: TGTGCCAGCGCCCGGGACAGGAGGGCGGGGAACACTGAAGCTTTCTTT
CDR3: CASARDRRAGNTEAFF

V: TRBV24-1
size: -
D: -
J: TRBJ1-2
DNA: TGTGCCACCAGTGCAGGGGCTCTCGCTGGCTACACCTTC
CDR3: CATSAGALAGYTF

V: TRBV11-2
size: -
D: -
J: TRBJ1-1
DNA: TGTGCCAGCAGCCAGGACAGAAGGGGCACTGAAGCTTTCTTT
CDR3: CASSQDRRGTEAFF

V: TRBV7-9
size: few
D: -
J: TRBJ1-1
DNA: TGTGCCAGCAGCTTAGTTCAGGATAACACTGAAGCTTTCTTT
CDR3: CASSLVQDNTEAFF

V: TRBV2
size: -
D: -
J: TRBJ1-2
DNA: TGTGCCAGCAGTAGAAGACGGGACACTTTTAACTATGGCTACACCTTC
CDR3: CASSRRRDTFNYGYTF

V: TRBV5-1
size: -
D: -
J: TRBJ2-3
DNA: TGCGCCAGCAAAACAGCGGGTTACACAGATACGCAGTATTTT
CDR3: CASKTAGYTDTQYF

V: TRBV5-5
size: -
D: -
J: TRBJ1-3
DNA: TGTGCCAGCGAGCGGGGGGACTCTGGAAACACCATATATTTT
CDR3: CASERGDSGNTIYF

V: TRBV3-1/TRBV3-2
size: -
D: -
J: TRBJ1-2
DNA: TGTGCCAGCAGCCAAGTCCAGGGCCAGAAATTCCACTATGGCTACACCTTC
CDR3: CASSQVQGQKFHYGYTF

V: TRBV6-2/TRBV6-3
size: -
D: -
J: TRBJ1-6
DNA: TGTGCCAGCAGTTACCCCCCGGGAGCCCTCCACTTT
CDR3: CASSYPPGALHF

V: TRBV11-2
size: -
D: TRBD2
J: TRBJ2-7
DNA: TGTGCCAGCAGCTTAGATGGACTAGAGTACGAGCAGTACTTC
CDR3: CASSLDGLEYEQYF

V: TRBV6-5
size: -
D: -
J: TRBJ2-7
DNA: TGTGCCAGCAGCCAGACAGTCGGTCCCTACGAGCAGTACTTC
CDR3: CASSQTVGPYEQYF

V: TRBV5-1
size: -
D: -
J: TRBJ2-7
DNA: TGCGCCAGCAGCCGGGGTACAGGGCCCACTAATGTTTACGAGCAGTACTTC
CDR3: CASSRGTGPTNVYEQYF

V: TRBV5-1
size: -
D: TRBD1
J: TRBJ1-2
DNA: TGCGCCAGCAGCTTGGAAGGACAGGGGGACTATGGCTACACCTTC
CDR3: CASSLEGQGDYGYTF

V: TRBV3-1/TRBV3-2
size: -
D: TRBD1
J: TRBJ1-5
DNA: TGTGCCAGCAGCACCTCCGGACAGGGCGCTAATCAGCCCCAGCATTTT
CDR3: CASSTSGQGANQPQHF

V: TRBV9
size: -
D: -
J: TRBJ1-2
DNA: TGTGCCAGCAGCGTTATCTCTGACAGCAACTATGGCTACACCTTC
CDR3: CASSVISDSNYGYTF

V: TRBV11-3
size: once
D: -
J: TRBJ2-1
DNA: TGTGCCAGCAGCTCGCGACTCCAGGGCTATGAGCAGTTCTTC
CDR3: CASSSRLQGYEQFF

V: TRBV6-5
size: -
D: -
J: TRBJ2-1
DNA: TGTGCCAGCAGCCCCCGGTGGGTAGCGAGCCATGAGCAGTTCTTC
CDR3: CASSPRWVASHEQFF

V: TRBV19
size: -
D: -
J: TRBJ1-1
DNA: TGTGCCAGTAGGGGAAGGGGGGGTGCTGAAGCTTTCTTT
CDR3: CASRGRGGAEAFF

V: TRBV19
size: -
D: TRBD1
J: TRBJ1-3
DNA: TGTGCCAGTAGTCAACAGGGGGGCGGAAACACCATATATTTT
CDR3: CASSQQGGGNTIYF

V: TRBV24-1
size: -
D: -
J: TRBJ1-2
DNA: TGTGCCACCAGTGATTCACAGGGATTCTATGGCTACACCTTC
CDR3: CATSDSQGFYGYTF

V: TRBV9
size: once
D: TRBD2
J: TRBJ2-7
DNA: TGTGCCAGCAGCGCTCTTCCCGGGACTAGCACCGACTACGAGCAGTACTTC
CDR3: CASSALPGTSTDYEQYF

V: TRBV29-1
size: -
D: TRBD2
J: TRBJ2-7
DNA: TGCAGCGGGAGCGGGGATCTTGGGGAGCAGTACTTC
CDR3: CSGSGDLGEQYF

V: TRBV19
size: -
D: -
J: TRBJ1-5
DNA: TGTGCCAGTAGTATAGATAGCGAAACCTTAGATCAGCCCCAGCATTTT
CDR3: CASSIDSETLDQPQHF

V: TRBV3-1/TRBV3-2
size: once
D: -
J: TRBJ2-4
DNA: TGTGCCAGCAGCCAAGTTCCCTTTGGCGGGGCAGCCAAAAACATTCAGTACTTC
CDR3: CASSQVPFGGAAKNIQYF

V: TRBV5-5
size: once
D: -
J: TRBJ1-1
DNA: TGTGCCAGCAGCTTGGGGAACAGGGCTCTCACTGAAGCTTTCTTT
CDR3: CASSLGNRALTEAFF

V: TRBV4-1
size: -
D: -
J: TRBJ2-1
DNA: TGCGCCAGCAGCCAACGACTTGACTACAATGAGCAGTTCTTC
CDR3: CASSQRLDYNEQFF

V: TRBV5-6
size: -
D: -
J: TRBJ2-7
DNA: TGTGCCAGCAGTGCCACAATCAGCGGAGGCTACGAGCAGTACTTC
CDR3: CASSATISGGYEQYF

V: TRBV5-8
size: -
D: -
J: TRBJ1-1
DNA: TGTGCCAGCAGCGCCCGGGGGAGGACTGAAGCTTTCTTT
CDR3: CASSARGRTEAFF

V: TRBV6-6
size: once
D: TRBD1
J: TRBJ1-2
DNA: TGTGCCAGCAGTCTCAGAAACAAACCGGGACAGGGCCCGGGCTACACCTTC
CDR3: CASSLRNKPGQGPGYTF

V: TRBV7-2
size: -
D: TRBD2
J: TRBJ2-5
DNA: TGTGCCAGCAACGAGGGACTAGCGGGAGGAGAGACCCAGTACTTC
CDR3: CASNEGLAGGETQYF

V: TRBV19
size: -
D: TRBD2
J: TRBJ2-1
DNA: TGTGCCAGTAGTTCCGGGGTAGCGGGAAGCAATGAGCAGTTCTTC
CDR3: CASSSGVAGSNEQFF

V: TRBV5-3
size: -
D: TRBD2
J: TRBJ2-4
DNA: TGTGCCAGAAGGGGCCGACTAGCGGGGGAAAACATTCAGTACTTC
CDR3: CARRGRLAGENIQYF

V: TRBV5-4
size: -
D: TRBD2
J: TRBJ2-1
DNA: TGTGCCAGGACGACTAGCGGGAGCTCCTACAATGAGCAGTTCTTC
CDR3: CARTTSGSSYNEQFF

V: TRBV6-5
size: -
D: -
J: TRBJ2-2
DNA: TGTGCCAGCCTCTTTAGGGGCGAGAACACCGGGGAGCTGTTTTTT
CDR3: CASLFRGENTGELFF